Listed below are T cell receptor beta chains from one sample, sequenced in a study of blood T cell repertoires in COVID-19. This table comes from immunoSEQ multiplex PCR, and its TCRdb copy is limited to in-frame clones, with some not included. The top ten hold 4% to 6% of the sample, which has under 250,000 clones, 84% seen once. The sample was peripheral blood. Receptors originate from a woman aged 60-75 years who had recovered from COVID-19. The CDR3 runs from the conserved cysteine through the conserved F or W. Each record gives: CDR3 DNA, CDR3 protein, clone size, V gene, D gene, J gene. D genes are given only for firm matches. Clone size appears in some rows only: once, few, many, or a class for an expanded clone.

TGCGCCAGCAGGGTCAGCGGCAACACTGAAGCTTTCTTT	CASRVSGNTEAFF	NA	TRBV10-2	NA	TRBJ1-1
TGTGCCAGCAGCCAAGGGGACTGGGATTCACCCCTCCACTTT	CASSQGDWDSPLHF	NA	TRBV3-1/TRBV3-2	NA	TRBJ1-6
TGTGCCAGCAGCCAGTGGGGCCTCGGGGGAAACACCATATATTTT	CASSQWGLGGNTIYF	NA	TRBV14	NA	TRBJ1-3
TGTGCCAGCAGCTTGCGGGCCCTGACAGGGTACGGCAATCAGCCCCAGCATTTT	CASSLRALTGYGNQPQHF	NA	TRBV5-5	TRBD1	TRBJ1-5
TGTGCCAGCAGGGCCGGACAGGGGAGTGAAAAACTGTTTTTT	CASRAGQGSEKLFF	NA	TRBV2	TRBD1	TRBJ1-4
TGTGCCAGCAGCTTACAGGGGGACTCTGGAAACACCATATATTTT	CASSLQGDSGNTIYF	NA	TRBV9	TRBD1	TRBJ1-3
TGTGCCAGCAGAGGGGTGGACTATGGCTACACCTTC	CASRGVDYGYTF	NA	TRBV27	NA	TRBJ1-2
TGTGCCAGTAGTATGGGGCTCGCTAATGAAAAACTGTTTTTT	CASSMGLANEKLFF	once	TRBV19	NA	TRBJ1-4
TGTGCCAGCAGCTTAGGGGGGGAGAACTATGGCTACACCTTC	CASSLGGENYGYTF	NA	TRBV11-2	NA	TRBJ1-2
TGCGCCAGCAGCCAAGTGACTAGCGGGGGCCTTGTCGATGAGCAGTTCTTC	CASSQVTSGGLVDEQFF	NA	TRBV4-3	TRBD2	TRBJ2-1
TGTGCCAGCAGTCCCTCCCCTAATCAGCCCCAGCATTTT	CASSPSPNQPQHF	NA	TRBV27	NA	TRBJ1-5
TGTGCCACCAGGATGGGACAGTACCAAGAGACCCAGTACTTC	CATRMGQYQETQYF	NA	TRBV15	TRBD1	TRBJ2-5
TGTGCCAGCAGTGAAGCAGGGAGAGTAGGTTCACCCCTCCACTTT	CASSEAGRVGSPLHF	NA	TRBV2	NA	TRBJ1-6
TGTGCCAGCAGCCAATTCCGGACTAGCGGGGTAGTCGCTGATACGCAGTATTTT	CASSQFRTSGVVADTQYF	NA	TRBV14	TRBD2	TRBJ2-3
TGTGCCAGCAGTTTAGCTTCAGGGATCGAGCAGTACTTC	CASSLASGIEQYF	NA	TRBV12-3/TRBV12-4	NA	TRBJ2-7
TGTGCCAGCAGCTTCGGTTTAAATGGCTACACCTTC	CASSFGLNGYTF	once	TRBV7-9	NA	TRBJ1-2
TGTGCCAGTAGTATAGCCCTGACAGAGCTGAACACTGAAGCTTTCTTT	CASSIALTELNTEAFF	NA	TRBV19	NA	TRBJ1-1
TGTGCCATCAGTGATGCCGGGGGGGCTGTCACCGGGGAGCTGTTTTTT	CAISDAGGAVTGELFF	NA	TRBV10-3	TRBD2	TRBJ2-2
TGTGCCTGGAGTCAAAAGGGAGGGGATACGCAGTATTTT	CAWSQKGGDTQYF	NA	TRBV30	TRBD2	TRBJ2-3
TGCAGTGCTCCCGGGGTTAATGAGCAGTTCTTC	CSAPGVNEQFF	NA	TRBV20-1	NA	TRBJ2-1
TGCGCCAGCAGCTCCCCGAAGGACAGGGAATTT	CASSSPKDREF	once	TRBV5-1	TRBD1	TRBJ1-1
TGTGCCAGCAGCGGCCGGGACTACCTCTACAATGAGCAGTTCTTC	CASSGRDYLYNEQFF	NA	TRBV9	TRBD2	TRBJ2-1
TGTGCCAGCAGTCCTCGACAGAGGGCTTTCTTT	CASSPRQRAFF	NA	TRBV2	NA	TRBJ1-1
TGTGCCAGCAGCGTAGCCAGTAACTATGGCTACACCTTC	CASSVASNYGYTF	NA	TRBV9	NA	TRBJ1-2
TGTGCCAGCAGTGCGGGGGATAGCACAGATACGCAGTATTTT	CASSAGDSTDTQYF	NA	TRBV2	NA	TRBJ2-3
TGTGCCAGCAGTCGGGGAGCTACCGGGGAGCTGTTTTTT	CASSRGATGELFF	NA	TRBV6-2/TRBV6-3	NA	TRBJ2-2
TGTGCCATCAGGGGGGACATAGGCTATGGCTACACCTTC	CAIRGDIGYGYTF	NA	TRBV10-3	NA	TRBJ1-2
TGTGCCAGTAGTACAACAGGGGTGCGCACTGAAGCTTTCTTT	CASSTTGVRTEAFF	NA	TRBV19	TRBD1	TRBJ1-1
TGTGCCGCCCTAGCGGGGGGAGACAATGAGCAGTTCTTC	CAALAGGDNEQFF	NA	TRBV2	TRBD2	TRBJ2-1
TGCGCCAGCAGCGCCCCCGGGACTAGCGGGGGGGCCTCCTACAATGAGCAGTTCTTC	CASSAPGTSGGASYNEQFF	NA	TRBV5-1	TRBD2	TRBJ2-1
TGTGCCAGCAGTGACAGGGTGGCGGAAGCTTTCTTT	CASSDRVAEAFF	NA	TRBV6-1	NA	TRBJ1-1